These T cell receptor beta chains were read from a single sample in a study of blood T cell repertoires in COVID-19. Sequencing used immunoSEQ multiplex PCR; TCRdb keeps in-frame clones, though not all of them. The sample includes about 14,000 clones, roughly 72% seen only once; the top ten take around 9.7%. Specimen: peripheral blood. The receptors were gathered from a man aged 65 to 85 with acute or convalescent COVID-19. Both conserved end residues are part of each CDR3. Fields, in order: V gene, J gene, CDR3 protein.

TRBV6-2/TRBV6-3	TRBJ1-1	CASSSPRTGPFNEAFF
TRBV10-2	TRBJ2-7	CASGMGTYEQYF
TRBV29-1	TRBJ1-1	CSVASGTGIPEAFF
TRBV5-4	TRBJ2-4	CASSIQGARNIQYF
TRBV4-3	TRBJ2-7	CASSQSRGGYEQYF
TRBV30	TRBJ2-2	CAWSFRDRVSGELFF
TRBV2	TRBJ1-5	CASTRTGSFGQPQHF
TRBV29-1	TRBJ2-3	CSVEGLAVTDTQYF
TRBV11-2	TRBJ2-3	CASSYTGGTDTQYF
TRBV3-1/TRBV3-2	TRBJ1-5	CASSRTGNQPQHF
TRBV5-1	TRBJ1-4	CASSLGRKGEKLFF
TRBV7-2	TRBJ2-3	CASSVTSTDTQYF
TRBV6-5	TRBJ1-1	CASSLGRGTEAFF
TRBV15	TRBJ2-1	CATSSPPASGISNEQFF
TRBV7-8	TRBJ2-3	CASSLELQGTDTQYF
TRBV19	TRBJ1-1	CASSMRGQSGEAFF
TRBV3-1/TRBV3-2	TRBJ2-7	CASSQDSPAGIEQYF
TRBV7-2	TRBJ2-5	CASSLQRNQETQYF
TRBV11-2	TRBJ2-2	CASSRGDAGETGELFF
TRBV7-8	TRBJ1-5	CASSPLTGRQPQHF